A single sample gave rise to the 7 T cell receptor beta chains below, sequenced in a study of early T cells in non-severe SARS-CoV-2 infection. In TCRdb, the 5' RACE reads were re-called with MiXCR into one record per CDR3 protein. The table shows fewer than 55,000 distinct CDR3 sequences, with around 4.1% occurring only once. The specimen sequenced was whole blood. These receptors all come from an adult who was a healthcare worker with PCR-confirmed SARS-CoV-2 infection or an uninfected control (not recorded which).

This clonotype has at least ten counts. The rearrangement links TRBV7-6 to TRBJ2-7, with no clear D. Trimming pared 5 bases from V and 7 bases from J, leaving 12 bases between. Germline values: CDR1 SGHVS, CDR2 FNYEAQ. CDR3 size: 12 residues. For the CDR3, the DNA is TGTGCCAGCAGCCTACCCCCCGGGGAGCAGTACTTC. Translation: CASSLPPGEQYF.

This clonotype was recorded a few times. The gene calls are TRBV10-1 and TRBJ1-4, with no clear D. Germline CDR1 is WNHNN and CDR2 is SYGVQD (reference sequence). Trimming stripped 2 bases from V and 8 bases from J, with 12 bases between. The CDR3 consists of 14 residues. CDR3 sequence: CASSEKARGEKLFF. CDR3 DNA: TGCGCCAGCAGTGAGAAGGCGCGCGGGGAAAAACTGTTTTTT.

Only a few counts were recorded for this clonotype. The V and J genes are TRBV19 and TRBJ2-2; D uncertain. CDR3 length: 16 residues. Germline lookup yields CDR1 LNHDA and CDR2 SQIVND (reference sequence). Trimming pared 5 bases from V and 3 bases from J, leaving 16 bases between. CDR3 amino acids: CASSSLQGWDTGELFF. For the CDR3, the DNA is TGTGCCAGTAGTTCACTGCAAGGGTGGGACACCGGGGAGCTGTTTTTT. The whole variable domain, remainder taken from reference TRBV19 and TRBJ2-2, is DGGITQSPKYLFRKEGQNVTLSCEQNLNHDAMYWYRQDPGQGLRLIYYSQIVNDFQKGDIAEGYSVSREKKESFPLTVTSAQKNPTAFYLCASSSLQGWDTGELFFGEGSRLTVL.

This clonotype has at least ten counts. The V and J genes are TRBV5-1 and TRBJ2-2, with TRBD2 identical over 10 bases. Germline V gene data show CDR1 as SGHRS and CDR2 as YFSETQ. J lost 7 bases, V lost 0 bases, and 12 bases had no gene match. This CDR3 comprises 18 residues. Here the CDR3 reads CASSLAGASGSRNGELFF. CDR3 sequence (DNA): TGCGCCAGCAGCTTGGCCGGAGCTAGCGGGAGTAGGAACGGGGAGCTGTTTTTT. The full variable domain, with the rest looked up from reference TRBV5-1 and TRBJ2-2, is KAGVTQTPRYLIKTRGQQVTLSCSPISGHRSVSWYQQTPGQGLQFLFEYFSETQRNKGNFPGRFSGRQFSNSRSEMNVSTLELGDSALYLCASSLAGASGSRNGELFFGEGSRLTVL.

This clonotype was observed at least ten times. V gene TRBV29-1 combines with J gene TRBJ2-3, with 8 positions matching TRBD2. The trim removed 3 bases at V and 0 bases at J, leaving 2 bases unmatched. The CDR3 has 14 amino acids. Germline V gives CDR1 SQVTM, CDR2 ANQGSEA. CDR3 sequence (DNA): TGCAGCGTTGATCCTAGCGGGAGCACAGATACGCAGTATTTT. Its protein product is CSVDPSGSTDTQYF.

This clonotype was recorded at least ten times. The chain combines TRBV7-2 with TRBJ1-4, with a weak D call TRBD1 (5 bases). V was trimmed by 0 bases and J by 4 bases, leaving 12 bases between them. The CDR3 loop spans 16 amino acids. Looked up from germline, CDR1 is SGHTA and CDR2 is FQGNSA. The CDR3 region is CASSLAGVAVNEKLFF. Written as DNA, the CDR3 is TGTGCCAGCAGCTTAGCGGGGGTCGCGGTTAATGAAAAACTGTTTTTT. The entire variable domain, with the rest obtained from reference TRBV7-2 and TRBJ1-4, is as follows: GAGVSQSPSNKVTEKGKDVELRCDPISGHTALYWYRQSLGQGLEFLIYFQGNSAPDKSGLPSDRFSAERTGGSVSTLTIQRTQQEDSAVYLCASSLAGVAVNEKLFFGSGTQLSVL.

This clonotype showed up many times. The V gene is TRBV20-1, the J gene TRBJ2-5; TRBD2 aligns across 8 bases. Per the germline V gene, CDR1 is DFQATT and CDR2 is SNEGSKA (reference sequence). This CDR3 is 13 amino acids long. V lost 5 bases to trimming and J lost 6 bases; unmatched junction nucleotides: 8. The CDR3 nucleotides are TGCAGTGCTGGCCGCGGGGGGCAGAAGACCCAGTACTTC. Protein: CSAGRGGQKTQYF.